The sequence of this TCR beta chain was determined in a study of blood T cell repertoires in COVID-19. Germline CDR1 is MNHEY and CDR2 is SMNVEV (reference sequence). The CDR3 contains 16 residues. V lost 2 bases to trimming and J lost 5 bases; unmatched junction nucleotides: 4. The assay was immunoSEQ multiplex PCR, and TCRdb's table has in-frame clones only and misses some. The data hold under 150,000 clones, with roughly 80% observed a single time. This clone was observed a handful of times. The chain has TRBV27 and TRBJ1-6, with 9 positions matching TRBD1. The TCR was taken from a man between 35 and 55 years old with acute COVID-19. Specimen: PBMCs or T cells enriched from blood (not recorded which). Here the CDR3 DNA reads TGTGCCAGCAGTTTAGGACAGGGGTTCGATAATTCACCCCTCCACTTT. This sequence encodes CASSLGQGFDNSPLHF.